This T cell receptor beta chain was found in a study of blood T cell repertoires in COVID-19. Turning to the study itself: Acute and convalescent COVID-19 specimens originated in the United States, Italy and Spain. PBMCs, B-cell-depleted T cells, or T cells were the source of the cDNA or gDNA that made up the material.

V lost 4 bases, J lost 5 bases, and 14 bases lay in between. The CDR3 loop spans 14 amino acids. Germline V CDR1 and CDR2: LGHDT, YNNKEL (reference sequence). The authors' processing: Counts of nucleated cells, estimated from reference gene primer amplification, were obtained. Method: immunoSEQ multiplex PCR; TCRdb's copy keeps in-frame clones and lacks some. The D gene and trimming were derived from the DNA, and the V and J assignments and clone size from that table. The sample records about 35,000 clones, more than 80% being singletons. The rearrangement uses TRBV3-1 (or the pseudogene TRBV3-2) and TRBJ1-2, with a possible D match to TRBD1 (6 bases). This sequence originates from a man in his fifties or sixties with active or convalescent COVID-19. The sequencing sample was made of peripheral blood. Here the CDR3 reads CASSPGGQLYGYTF. The CDR3, as DNA: TGTGCCAGCAGCCCTGGCGGACAGTTATATGGCTACACCTTC.